This record looks at one T cell receptor (beta chain) sequence and its context. Its antigen is as yet unknown. These data come from a study of long-term antiretroviral therapy in people with HIV. The libraries were made with immunoSEQ v3.0 at survey level. The data were produced by immunoSEQ multiplex PCR, yet TCRdb's version contains in-frame clones alone and is incomplete. The sample yields around 43,000 clones, about 94% seen once. Study outcomes and limitations: ART adherence, viral resistance and therapy changes went unrecorded.

V was pared by 6 bases and J by 2 bases, with 10 bases between. The CDR3 spans 13 residues. Germline V gene data show CDR1 as MNHNS and CDR2 as SASEGT. The sequences come from unsorted PBMCs, collected just over 9 years after starting antiretroviral therapy. The source is a man aged 30 to 45 with HIV. The rearrangement links TRBV6-1 to TRBJ1-2, with D perhaps matching TRBD1 (6 bases). The CDR3 loop is CASRETGNYGYTF. The CDR3 region has the DNA TGTGCCAGCAGGGAAACAGGGAACTATGGCTACACCTTC.